Included here is one T cell receptor (beta chain) sequence, with context. Per the germline V gene, CDR1 is SGDLS and CDR2 is YYNGEE. J gave up 5 bases and V 0 bases, and 9 bases lay outside the gene matches. CDR3 length equals 16 residues. This sample is part of a study of OX40 agonist ivuxolimab in advanced cancers. Study-level background: Partial responses were achieved by three patients: one hepatocellular carcinoma, two cutaneous melanoma.

Using immunoSEQ multiplex PCR, the repertoire was profiled, and TCRdb retains in-frame clones only, with some absent. The repertoire holds around 65,000 clones, roughly 92% seen once, with roughly 13% in the top ten. The chain has TRBV9 and TRBJ2-3; 7 nucleotides agree with TRBD2. Source: CD4+ or CD8+ T cells sorted from blood, taken in a trial of the OX40 agonist ivuxolimab. The sequence was obtained from an adult with an advanced solid tumor such as melanoma, head and neck, liver or kidney cancer. CDR3 amino acids: CASSVAPGGSGDTQYF. The CDR3 DNA follows: TGTGCCAGCAGCGTAGCTCCCGGGGGGTCCGGAGATACGCAGTATTTT.